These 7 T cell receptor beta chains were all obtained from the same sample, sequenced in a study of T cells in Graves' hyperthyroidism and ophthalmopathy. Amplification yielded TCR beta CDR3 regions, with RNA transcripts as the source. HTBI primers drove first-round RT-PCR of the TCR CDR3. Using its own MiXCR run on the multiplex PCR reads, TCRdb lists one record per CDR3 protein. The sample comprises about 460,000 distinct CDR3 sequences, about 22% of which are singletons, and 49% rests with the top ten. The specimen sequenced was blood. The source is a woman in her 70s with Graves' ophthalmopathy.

The CDR3 protein is CASSYQRAEQFF. Written as DNA, the CDR3 is TGTGCCAGCAGCTACCAGAGAGCTGAGCAGTTCTTC. V is TRBV3-1 and J is TRBJ2-1; no clear D gene. The CDR3 has 12 residues. The V end lost 5 bases, the J end lost 9 bases, and 11 bases lay between the germline ends. Germline CDR1 and CDR2: LGHDT and YNNKEL (reference sequence).

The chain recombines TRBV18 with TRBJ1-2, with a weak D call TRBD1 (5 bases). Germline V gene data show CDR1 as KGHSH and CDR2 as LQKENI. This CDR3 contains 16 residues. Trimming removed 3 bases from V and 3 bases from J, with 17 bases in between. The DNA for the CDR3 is TGTGCCAGCTCACCCTACGGCGTCGGGGCAGACTATGGCTACACCTTC. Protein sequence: CASSPYGVGADYGYTF. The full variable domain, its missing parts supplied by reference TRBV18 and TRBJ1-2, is NAGVMQNPRHLVRRRGQEARLRCSPMKGHSHVYWYRQLPEEGLKFMVYLQKENIIDESGMPKERFSAEFPKEGPSILRIQQVVRGDSAAYFCASSPYGVGADYGYTFGSGTRLTVV.

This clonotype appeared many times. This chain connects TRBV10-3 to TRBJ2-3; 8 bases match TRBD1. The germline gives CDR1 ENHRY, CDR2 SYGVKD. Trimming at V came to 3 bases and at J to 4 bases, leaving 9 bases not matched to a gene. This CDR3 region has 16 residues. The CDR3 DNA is TGTGCCATCAGTGATCCTGACAGGGGAGCCGCAGATACGCAGTATTTT. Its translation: CAISDPDRGAADTQYF.

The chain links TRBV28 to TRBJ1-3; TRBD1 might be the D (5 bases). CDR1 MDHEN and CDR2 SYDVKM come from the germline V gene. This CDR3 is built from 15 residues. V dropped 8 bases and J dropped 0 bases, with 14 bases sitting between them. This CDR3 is CASGWDSASGNTIYF. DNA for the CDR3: TGTGCCAGCGGGTGGGACTCAGCCTCTGGAAACACCATATATTTT.

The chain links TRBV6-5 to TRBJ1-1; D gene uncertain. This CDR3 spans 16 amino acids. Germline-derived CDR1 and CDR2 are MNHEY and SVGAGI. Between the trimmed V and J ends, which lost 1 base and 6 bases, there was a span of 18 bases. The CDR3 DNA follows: TGTGCCAGCAGTTACTTATCGGTCGGCAGTAACCCTGAAGCTTTCTTT. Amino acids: CASSYLSVGSNPEAFF.

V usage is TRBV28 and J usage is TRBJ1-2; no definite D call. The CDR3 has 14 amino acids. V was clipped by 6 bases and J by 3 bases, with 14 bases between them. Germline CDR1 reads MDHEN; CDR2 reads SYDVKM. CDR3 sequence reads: CASSLQVRYYGYTF. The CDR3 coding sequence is TGTGCCAGCAGCCTCCAGGTTCGGTACTATGGCTACACCTTC.

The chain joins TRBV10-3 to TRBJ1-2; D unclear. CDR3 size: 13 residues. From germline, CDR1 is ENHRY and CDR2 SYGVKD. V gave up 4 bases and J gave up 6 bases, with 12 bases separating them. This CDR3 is CAISGRTKDGYTF. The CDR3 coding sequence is TGTGCCATCAGTGGCAGGACCAAGGATGGCTACACCTTC.